Each of the 2 T cell receptor beta chains below was sequenced from the same sample in a study of control samples from healthy donors and cancer patients. Sequencing was performed with immunoSEQ multiplex PCR; in TCRdb, only in-frame clones are kept and a portion is missing. The sample lists approximately 100,000 clones, roughly 92% occurring once. The material sequenced was blood. These receptors were collected from a human donor in good health. The donor label of this sample is uncertain.

CDR3 residues: CASSLNNPATPLHF. The CDR3 region has the DNA TGTGCCAGCAGTTTAAACAATCCGGCCACACCCCTCCACTTT. J is TRBJ1-6 and V is TRBV27, with D unresolved. The ends were cut back, 2 bases at V and 11 bases at J, with 13 bases in the middle. Germline values: CDR1 MNHEY, CDR2 SMNVEV (reference sequence). The CDR3 has 14 residues.

This clone was detected once. The chain has TRBV3-1 (or the pseudogene TRBV3-2) and TRBJ1-1; D is possibly TRBD1 (6 bases). V was trimmed by 3 bases and J by 11 bases, leaving 25 bases between them. CDR1 is LGHDT and CDR2 is YNNKEL in the germline V gene (reference sequence). The CDR3 length is 16 residues. The CDR3, as DNA: TGTGCCAGCAGCCAGCATGGTGGACACCCGCCCCAGGGGGCTTTCTTT. It specifies CASSQHGGHPPQGAFF.